Listed here are 2 T cell receptor beta chains from one sample, sequenced in a study of human T cells and chemical hapten exposure. TCRdb re-called the RACE reads with MiXCR, one entry per CDR3 protein. The sample has about 380,000 distinct CDR3 sequences, roughly 4.6% seen once. Time point: pre-sensitization, week 0. Documented treatment: therapeutic diphenylcyclopropenone sensitization with weekly scalp DPC. The specimen was whole blood, collected in connection with sensitization to the hapten diphenylcyclopropenone (DPC). These receptors were taken from a woman aged 45 to 65 with alopecia areata. Some clones in this sample may be carry-over from other donors' samples.

The table lists this clonotype with many counts. The chain has TRBV10-3 and TRBJ2-2; D may be TRBD1 (6 bases). The CDR3 sequence is 13 residues long. The ends were cut back, 10 bases at V and 5 bases at J, with 14 bases in the middle. Germline CDR1 is ENHRY and CDR2 is SYGVKD. The CDR3, as DNA: TGTGCCACCCGAACAGGGAGTACCGGGGAGCTGTTTTTT. Its translation is CATRTGSTGELFF.

This clonotype has ten or more counts. This chain uses TRBV29-1 with TRBJ2-1; 7 bases are shared with TRBD2. Germline assignment: CDR1 SQVTM and CDR2 ANQGSEA. V was pared by 7 bases and J by 8 bases, with 5 bases of the junction left unmatched. The CDR3 covers 11 residues. CDR3 in amino acids: CSAVRGYEQFF. The DNA of the CDR3 is TGCAGCGCCGTGCGGGGGTATGAGCAGTTCTTC.